This T cell receptor beta chain was recovered during a study of T cell repertoires in cytomegalovirus infection. Study-level background: It can be stated that public TCR beta signatures indicated CMV infection as well as a matching HLA type. Broader study findings: Pooled public TCR beta family frequency picked out CMV carriers with the relevant HLA. Clonotype analysis showed dominance of the ex vivo response by HLA-C-restricted CMV-specific TCR beta clonotypes.

The CDR3 is 12 residues long. The germline CDR1 and CDR2 sequences are SGHDT and YYEEEE. TCRdb used MiXCR to reprocess the reads, holding one entry per CDR3 protein. Of under 50,000 distinct CDR3 sequences listed, about a fifth are singletons. In the case of this clonotype: Antigen: not known. The junction departs from germline at one end; a sequencing error may be responsible.

Sequencing was performed on CD8+ T cells from cultured PBMCs, taken from culture after CMV antigen stimulation. The chain links TRBV5-6 to TRBJ2-4; a weak D match, TRBD2 (6 bases). The TCR originated in a human donor in good health (CMV status not recorded). Some clones in this sample may be carry-over from other donors' samples. The CDR3 DNA follows: TGTGCCAGCAGCCGGGGGAGGAACAGTCAGTACTTC. This sequence encodes CASSRGRNSQYF.